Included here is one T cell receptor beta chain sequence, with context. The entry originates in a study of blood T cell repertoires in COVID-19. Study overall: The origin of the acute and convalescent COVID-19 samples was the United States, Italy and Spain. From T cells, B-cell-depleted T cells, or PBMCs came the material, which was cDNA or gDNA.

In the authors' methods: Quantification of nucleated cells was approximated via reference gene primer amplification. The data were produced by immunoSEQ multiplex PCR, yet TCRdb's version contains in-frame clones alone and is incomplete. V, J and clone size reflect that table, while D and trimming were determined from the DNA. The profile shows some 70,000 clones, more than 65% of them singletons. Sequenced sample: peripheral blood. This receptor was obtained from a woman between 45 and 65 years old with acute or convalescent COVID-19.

CDR3 loop: CASSELTDTQYF. In nucleotides, the CDR3 is TGTGCCAGCAGTGAACTGACAGATACGCAGTATTTT. This chain links TRBV6-1 with TRBJ2-3; D unresolved. The CDR3 has 12 amino acids. Germline V gene sequence: CDR1 MNHNS, CDR2 SASEGT. The V and J ends lost 2 bases and 3 bases respectively, with 3 bases between them.